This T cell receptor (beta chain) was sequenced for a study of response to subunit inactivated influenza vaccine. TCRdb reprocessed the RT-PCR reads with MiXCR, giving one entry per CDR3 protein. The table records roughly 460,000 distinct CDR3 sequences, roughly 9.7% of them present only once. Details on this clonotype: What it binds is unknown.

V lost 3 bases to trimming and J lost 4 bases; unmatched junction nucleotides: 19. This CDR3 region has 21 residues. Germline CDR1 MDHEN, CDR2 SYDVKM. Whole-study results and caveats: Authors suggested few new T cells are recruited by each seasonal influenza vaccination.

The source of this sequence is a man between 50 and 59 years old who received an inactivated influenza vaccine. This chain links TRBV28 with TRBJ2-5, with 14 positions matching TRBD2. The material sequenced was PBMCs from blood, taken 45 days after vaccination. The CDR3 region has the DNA TGTGCCAGCAGTTTCCCGGCGACTAGCGGGAGGGCCTTAATCATCTCAGAGACCCAGTACTTC. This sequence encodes CASSFPATSGRALIISETQYF.